This T cell receptor beta chain originates from a study of T cell repertoires in cytomegalovirus infection. For the study at large: CMV infection plus the matching HLA type was flagged by public TCR beta signatures.

This clonotype came up many times. CDR3 length: 12 residues. CDR1 is SEHNR and CDR2 is FQNEAQ in the germline V gene (reference sequence). Losses at the gene ends were 6 bases for V and 11 bases for J; bases not matched to a gene: 6. In TCRdb, the reads were re-called with MiXCR into one record per CDR3 protein. The repertoire holds around 450,000 distinct CDR3 sequences, with approximately 10% as singletons. Sequencing was carried out using PBMCs. The receptor was isolated from a human donor in good health (CMV status not recorded). Some clones in this sample may be carry-over from other donors' samples. The chain recombines TRBV7-9 with TRBJ2-1, with TRBD2 matching 8 bases. CDR3 DNA sequence: TGTGCCAGCAGGATTAGCGGGAACCAGCAGTTCTTC. This encodes CASRISGNQQFF.